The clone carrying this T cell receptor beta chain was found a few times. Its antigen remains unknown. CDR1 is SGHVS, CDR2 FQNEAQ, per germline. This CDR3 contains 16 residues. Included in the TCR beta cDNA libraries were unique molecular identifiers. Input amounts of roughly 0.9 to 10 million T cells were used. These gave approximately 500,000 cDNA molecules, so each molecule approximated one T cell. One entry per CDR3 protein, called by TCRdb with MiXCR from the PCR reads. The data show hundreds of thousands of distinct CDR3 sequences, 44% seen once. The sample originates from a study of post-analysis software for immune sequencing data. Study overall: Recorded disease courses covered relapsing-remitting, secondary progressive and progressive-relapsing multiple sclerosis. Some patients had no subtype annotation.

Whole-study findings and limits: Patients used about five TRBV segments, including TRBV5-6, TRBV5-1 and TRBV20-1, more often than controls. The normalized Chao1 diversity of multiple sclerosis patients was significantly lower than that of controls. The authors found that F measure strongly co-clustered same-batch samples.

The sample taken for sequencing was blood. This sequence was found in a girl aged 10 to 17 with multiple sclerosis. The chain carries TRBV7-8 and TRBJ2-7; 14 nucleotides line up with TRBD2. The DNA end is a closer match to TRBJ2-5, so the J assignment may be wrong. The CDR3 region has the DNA TGTGCCAGCAGCGGCGGGACTAGCGGGGGCCCTGGGACCCAGTACTTC. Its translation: CASSGGTSGGPGTQYF.